The 32 T cell receptor beta chains below come from one sample, sequenced in a study of T cells after yellow fever vaccination. Each CDR3 protein is one row after TCRdb ran MiXCR on the 5' RACE reads. The sample consists of about 320,000 distinct CDR3 sequences, 4% to 5.5% of them appearing once. The sequencing used PBMCs, collected 15 days after the yellow fever booster vaccination. All receptors come from a man aged 18 to 30 who received the YFV17D yellow fever vaccine.

This clonotype has ten or more counts. The V and J genes are TRBV6-4 and TRBJ2-1; 8 bases are a match to TRBD2. V shed 0 bases, J shed 4 bases, and the junction held 5 bases outside the gene matches. Germline-derived CDR1 and CDR2 are MRHNA and SNTAGT. This CDR3 spans 16 amino acids. CDR3: CASSDSSGGQYNEQFF. The CDR3 DNA follows: TGTGCCAGCAGTGACTCGAGCGGGGGCCAATACAATGAGCAGTTCTTC.

The chain is built from TRBV11-2 and TRBJ2-1, with a weak D call TRBD1 (5 bases). With 3 bases removed from V and 8 bases from J, the gap between germline ends came to 11 bases. Germline V lookup: CDR1 SGHAT, CDR2 FQNNGV. The CDR3 is 13 amino acids. The CDR3 sequence: CASSLTVGHEQFF. DNA for the CDR3: TGTGCCAGCAGCTTGACAGTCGGCCATGAGCAGTTCTTC.

This clonotype appeared many times. The genes are TRBV7-9 and TRBJ1-2; D remains unclear. The length of the CDR3 is 14 residues. CDR1 and CDR2 (germline): SEHNR, FQNEAQ (reference sequence). V lost 1 base and J 5 bases, leaving 11 bases between the germline ends. CDR3 residues: CASSLGAGLYGYTF. CDR3 DNA: TGTGCCAGCAGCTTAGGGGCGGGGTTATATGGCTACACCTTC.

This clonotype was picked up a small number of times. J is TRBJ1-6 and V is TRBV7-9, with TRBD1 matching 8 bases. CDR3 length: 15 amino acids. V dropped 5 bases and J dropped 13; count of bases not matched to a gene: 13. Per germline, CDR1 SEHNR and CDR2 FQNEAQ (reference sequence). The CDR3 sequence is CASSPTQGARFPLHF. The CDR3 region has the DNA TGTGCCAGCAGCCCTACGCAGGGGGCGAGGTTTCCCCTCCACTTT.

The chain links TRBV6-2 or TRBV6-3 to TRBJ2-2; D assignment may be TRBD1 or TRBD2 (5 bases each). V lost 2 bases, J lost 4 bases, and 20 bases lay in between. This CDR3 region has 18 residues. Germline CDR1 reads MNHEY; CDR2 reads SVGEGT. This CDR3 is CASSYTDAAGAITGELFF. The DNA of the CDR3 is TGTGCCAGCAGTTACACGGACGCGGCCGGGGCGATCACCGGGGAGCTGTTTTTT.

Many counts were recorded for this clonotype. In nucleotides, the CDR3 is TGTGCCAGCAGCGTAGCCACCCCCGGCACAGGAGGGGATGAGCAGTTCTTC. Amino acids: CASSVATPGTGGDEQFF. V is TRBV9 and J is TRBJ2-1; tentative D call: TRBD2 (6 bases). CDR3 size: 17 residues. With 0 bases removed from V and 8 bases from J, the gap between germline ends came to 21 bases. The germline V gene encodes CDR1 SGDLS and CDR2 YYNGEE.

This clonotype was detected many times. The chain carries TRBV29-1 and TRBJ2-7; 9 bases match TRBD1. Germline V gives CDR1 SQVTM, CDR2 ANQGSEA. CDR3 length: 15 residues. With V trimmed by 0 bases and J by 6 bases, 9 bases remained unmatched. DNA of the CDR3: TGCAGCGTTGAAGAGCCCCCGGGACAGGGTGGCGAGCAGTACTTC. The encoded protein is CSVEEPPGQGGEQYF.

The chain employs TRBV29-1 and TRBJ1-1; 8 bases map to TRBD1. CDR1 and CDR2 (germline): SQVTM, ANQGSEA. V shed 7 bases and J 3 bases; nucleotides not matched to a gene: 4. The CDR3 is 12 amino acids. This chain's CDR3 is CSGTTGDTEAFF. Written as DNA, the CDR3 is TGCAGCGGAACGACAGGGGACACTGAAGCTTTCTTT. The whole variable domain, filled in from reference TRBV29-1 and TRBJ1-1, reads SAVISQKPSRDICQRGTSLTIQCQVDSQVTMMFWYRQQPGQSLTLIATANQGSEATYESGFVIDKFPISRPNLTFSTLTVSNMSPEDSSIYLCSGTTGDTEAFFGQGTRLTVV.

In DNA, the CDR3 is TGTGCCAGCTCACCACGCAGGGGCCAAGATACGCAGTATTTT. Translation gives CASSPRRGQDTQYF. The rearrangement uses TRBV18 and TRBJ2-3, with D possibly TRBD1 on 6 matching bases. The CDR3 loop spans 14 amino acids. V dropped 1 base and J dropped 5 bases, with 10 bases sitting between them. CDR1 and CDR2 (germline): KGHSH, LQKENI.

This clonotype was recorded at least ten times. The J gene is TRBJ1-6, the V gene TRBV15; D is possibly TRBD1 (5 bases). The CDR3 spans 15 residues. V lost 1 base, J lost 8 bases, and 12 bases lay in between. In germline, CDR1 is LNHNV, CDR2 YYDKDF (reference sequence). CDR3 sequence (DNA): TGTGCCACCAGCAGAGTAGGGGTGGGTTATTCACCCCTCCACTTT. This sequence encodes CATSRVGVGYSPLHF.

This clonotype has a handful of counts. The CDR3 loop is CASSEVGGYREQFF. As DNA, the CDR3 is TGTGCCAGTAGTGAGGTGGGGGGGTATCGGGAGCAGTTCTTC. V and J are TRBV19 and TRBJ2-1, with 7 bases fitting TRBD2. The CDR3 length is 14 residues. With V trimmed by 5 bases and J by 10 bases, 11 bases remained unmatched. Germline V lookup: CDR1 LNHDA, CDR2 SQIVND (reference sequence).

This chain connects TRBV25-1 to TRBJ1-1, with 12 bases matching TRBD1. The V and J ends lost 6 bases and 5 bases, in that order; junction bases with no gene match: 4. Germline-derived CDR1 and CDR2 are MGHDK and SYGVNS. The CDR3 is 14 amino acids. CDR3 nucleotide sequence: TGTGCCAGCAGGGGGACAGGGGGCGCGACTGAAGCTTTCTTT. It is translated as CASRGTGGATEAFF.

This chain connects TRBV7-2 to TRBJ1-4; unclear D gene. The CDR3 runs 16 residues. The V end was cut by 2 bases, the J end by 2 bases, with 12 bases between. Germline V gene lookup returns CDR1 SGHTA and CDR2 FQGNSA. CDR3 protein: CASSLRHLSTNEKLFF. CDR3 DNA: TGTGCCAGCAGCTTACGTCACCTGAGTACTAATGAAAAACTGTTTTTT.

This clonotype was seen many times. The V and J genes are TRBV6-6 and TRBJ2-5, with D possibly matching TRBD1 (6 bases). CDR1 MNHNY and CDR2 SVGAGI come from the germline V gene (reference sequence). V gave up 6 bases and J gave up 5 bases, with 16 bases separating them. CDR3 length: 14 residues. Written as DNA, the CDR3 is TGTGCCAGCAGGTCCGGGACACTAGGGGAGACCCAGTACTTC. This sequence encodes CASRSGTLGETQYF.

This clonotype was seen a few times. In nucleotides, the CDR3 is TGTGCCAGCAAACTCGGACTGAACACCGGGGAGCTGTTTTTT. As protein: CASKLGLNTGELFF. V and J are TRBV12-3 or TRBV12-4 and TRBJ2-2; TRBD2 is a possible D gene (5 bases). The CDR3 has 14 residues. The ends were cut back, 7 bases at V and 1 base at J, with 10 bases in the middle.

This clonotype showed up many times. The J gene is TRBJ1-1, the V gene TRBV6-2 or TRBV6-3; no definite D call. Trimming shortened V by 7 bases and J by 3 bases, and 21 bases separated the two germline ends. CDR1 MNHEY and CDR2 SVGEGT come from the germline V gene. CDR3 length: 16 amino acids. The CDR3, as DNA: TGTGCCAGCATAGACAACCCCGGGGTCCTGGACACTGAAGCTTTCTTT. It yields the protein CASIDNPGVLDTEAFF.

The sample holds many counts of this clonotype. At one end the junction does not follow the germline gene, possibly because of a read error. This chain joins TRBV7-9 and TRBJ2-5; D perhaps matches TRBD1 (6 bases). Germline CDR1 reads SEHNR; CDR2 reads FQNEAQ (reference sequence). The CDR3 contains 16 residues. Here the CDR3 reads CASSRLQGHPQETQYF. The CDR3 coding sequence is TGTGCCAGCAGCCGCCTACAGGGACATCCCCAAGAAACCCAGTACTTC. Combining the CDR3 with reference TRBV7-9 and TRBJ2-5 gives the whole variable domain DTGVSQNPRHKITKRGQNVTFRCDPISEHNRLYWYRQTLGQGPEFLTYFQNEAQLEKSRLLSDRFSAERPKGSFSTLEIQRTEQGDSAMYLCASSRLQGHPQETQYFGPGTRLLVL.

This clonotype was observed at least ten times. The chain joins TRBV10-1 to TRBJ1-5; D is uncertain. Per the germline V gene, CDR1 is WNHNN and CDR2 is SYGVQD (reference sequence). The CDR3 covers 16 residues. V lost 3 bases and J lost 0, with 12 bases in between. The CDR3 sequence: CASSDPGSNSNQPQHF. CDR3 in DNA: TGCGCCAGCAGTGACCCCGGGAGTAATAGCAATCAGCCCCAGCATTTT.

This clonotype was counted at least ten times. The chain couples TRBV24-1 to TRBJ2-5, with 9 positions matching TRBD1. Germline V gene sequence: CDR1 KGHDR, CDR2 SFDVKD. There are 17 residues in the CDR3. V shed 6 bases and J 4 bases; nucleotides not matched to a gene: 14. The CDR3 sequence: CATSPGTGSLRRETQYF. CDR3 nucleotides: TGTGCCACCAGTCCCGGGACAGGGTCCCTGAGGAGAGAGACCCAGTACTTC.

In this sample, this clonotype turned up many times. CDR3 DNA sequence: TGTGCCAGCAATCCTCCCGGACAGGACCAGAAGGAAGCTTTCTTT. Translated, it gives CASNPPGQDQKEAFF. This sequence joins TRBV6-2 or TRBV6-3 and TRBJ1-1; TRBD1 aligns across 7 bases. V shed 7 bases and J 8 bases; nucleotides not matched to a gene: 16. Germline lookup yields CDR1 MNHEY and CDR2 SVGEGT. This CDR3 is 15 amino acids long.

This clonotype was recorded many times. The chain employs TRBV5-1 and TRBJ2-2; 10 nucleotides match TRBD2. The CDR3 length is 16 residues. Trimming took 0 bases from V and 5 from J; bases not matched to a gene: 4. The germline CDR1 and CDR2 sequences are SGHRS and YFSETQ. CDR3 region: CASSLEGLADTGELFF. In DNA form, the CDR3 reads TGCGCCAGCAGCTTGGAAGGACTAGCGGATACCGGGGAGCTGTTTTTT. Based on the CDR3 plus reference TRBV5-1 and TRBJ2-2, the full variable domain is KAGVTQTPRYLIKTRGQQVTLSCSPISGHRSVSWYQQTPGQGLQFLFEYFSETQRNKGNFPGRFSGRQFSNSRSEMNVSTLELGDSALYLCASSLEGLADTGELFFGEGSRLTVL.

This clonotype was seen a few times. The genes are TRBV12-3 or TRBV12-4 and TRBJ2-3; TRBD1 matches 8 bases. V lost 6 bases to trimming and J lost 2 bases; unmatched junction nucleotides: 7. This CDR3 has 15 residues. The CDR3 DNA reads TGTGCCAGCAGCTTGGGACAGGAGAACACAGATACGCAGTATTTT. It is translated as CASSLGQENTDTQYF.

This clonotype was found a few times. The rearrangement uses TRBV9 and TRBJ2-4, with 11 bases aligning to TRBD1. This CDR3 is 14 amino acids long. The V gene's germline CDR1 is SGDLS and CDR2 YYNGEE. After removal of 2 bases from V and 7 bases from J, the junction contained 2 bases not matched to a gene. The CDR3 reads CASSVRDRGNIQYF. In DNA form, the CDR3 reads TGTGCCAGCAGCGTCCGGGACAGGGGGAACATTCAGTACTTC.

This clonotype was recorded a few times. The chain recombines TRBV5-1 with TRBJ2-3; D unresolved. CDR3 length equals 16 residues. Germline-derived CDR1 and CDR2 are SGHRS and YFSETQ. V lost 0 bases and J lost 0, with 11 bases in between. For the CDR3, the DNA is TGCGCCAGCAGCTTGGAGTGGACGGTTAGCACAGATACGCAGTATTTT. This translates into CASSLEWTVSTDTQYF.

This clonotype was seen many times. The chain links TRBV27 to TRBJ1-2; tentative D call: TRBD1 (6 bases). This CDR3 comprises 14 residues. CDR1 MNHEY and CDR2 SMNVEV come from the germline V gene (reference sequence). V dropped 0 bases and J dropped 6 bases, with 11 bases sitting between them. The CDR3 nucleotides are TGTGCCAGCAGTTTATCGATTTGGGACAATGGCTACACCTTC. As protein: CASSLSIWDNGYTF.

This clonotype was counted at least ten times. This chain uses TRBV7-2 with TRBJ1-3, with unresolved D. Trimming removed 2 bases from V and 4 bases from J, with 15 bases in between. The CDR3 sequence is 16 residues long. The germline CDR1 and CDR2 sequences are SGHTA and FQGNSA. CDR3 DNA: TGTGCCAGCAGCTTAATGCCAGCGGGGTTCGGAAACACCATATATTTT. This sequence encodes CASSLMPAGFGNTIYF.

Many counts were recorded for this clonotype. The CDR3, as DNA: TGTGCCAGCAGCCGCTGGGACAGATCTAGCACAGATACGCAGTATTTT. Residues: CASSRWDRSSTDTQYF. The chain employs TRBV7-6 and TRBJ2-3; TRBD1 matches 7 bases. Looked up from germline, CDR1 is SGHVS and CDR2 is FNYEAQ. The trim removed 5 bases at V and 0 bases at J, leaving 8 bases unmatched. There are 16 residues in the CDR3.

This clonotype was detected ten times or more. The chain recombines TRBV28 with TRBJ1-4, with a possible D match to TRBD1 (5 bases). This CDR3 has 13 amino acids. Germline assignment: CDR1 MDHEN and CDR2 SYDVKM. V lost 8 bases and J 7 bases, leaving 14 bases between the germline ends. In DNA form, the CDR3 reads TGTGCCAGCTTCTGGCGGGGGGGTGAAAAACTGTTTTTT. Translated: CASFWRGGEKLFF. The full variable domain, completed using reference TRBV28 and TRBJ1-4, is DVKVTQSSRYLVKRTGEKVFLECVQDMDHENMFWYRQDPGLGLRLIYFSYDVKMKEKGDIPEGYSVSREKKERFSLILESASTNQTSMYLCASFWRGGEKLFFGSGTQLSVL.

In this sample, this clonotype turned up many times. V usage is TRBV12-3 or TRBV12-4 and J usage is TRBJ2-7; no clear D gene. The V end was cut by 7 bases, the J end by 2 bases, with 15 bases between. The CDR3 contains 14 residues. CDR3 region: CASKISGGAYEQYF. The CDR3 region has the DNA TGTGCCAGCAAGATCTCCGGCGGCGCCTACGAGCAGTACTTC.

This clonotype was observed many times. This sequence joins TRBV20-1 and TRBJ2-3; the D is unclear. Per the germline V gene, CDR1 is DFQATT and CDR2 is SNEGSKA (reference sequence). V gave up 3 bases and J gave up 10 bases, with 8 bases separating them. This CDR3 has 10 amino acids. The chain's CDR3 is CSASLVAQYF. CDR3 nucleotides: TGCAGTGCTAGTCTTGTTGCGCAGTATTTT.

The CDR3 bases are TGCAGCGTTGACGGTCAGGGGTTCTTAAGGACTGAAGCTTTCTTT. This encodes CSVDGQGFLRTEAFF. The chain carries TRBV29-1 and TRBJ1-1; D may be TRBD1 (6 bases). V was shortened by 3 bases and J by 5 bases, with 19 bases between the two germline ends. Germline V CDR1 and CDR2: SQVTM, ANQGSEA. The CDR3 has 15 residues.

This rearrangement joins TRBV5-5 to TRBJ1-1; perhaps TRBD1 as D (5 bases). The germline CDR1 and CDR2 sequences are SGHKS and YYEKEE (reference sequence). Trimming took 4 bases from V and 8 from J, leaving 12 bases between them. The CDR3 is 12 amino acids. CDR3 nucleotides: TGTGCCAGCAGCGTATGGGGGGGAGAAGCTTTCTTT. It translates to CASSVWGGEAFF.